This T cell receptor beta chain was sequenced during a study of cytomegalovirus exposure and HLA in healthy donors. Study-wide context: Early released data comprised around 79 million unique TCRs from HLA-typed donors. The study placed less than 90% of its approximately 360 genotyped donors in the Caucasian-associated ancestry cluster.

Study-level results: Of the V segments, some could not be distinguished, including TRBV6-2 and TRBV6-3, and were excluded. It was 150 to 200 TCR beta chains that were listed as cytomegalovirus-associated.

The PCR ran on 60 Vbeta and 13 Jbeta primers. The repertoire was sequenced with immunoSEQ multiplex PCR; TCRdb's copy has only in-frame clones and lacks some. Among 84,000 or so clones listed, approximately 80% were seen once. The CDR3 has 13 residues. Looked up from germline, CDR1 is SNHLY and CDR2 is FYNNEI. V was shortened by 3 bases and J by 7 bases, with 12 bases between the two germline ends. Concerning this clone itself: What it binds is not known.

This chain links TRBV2 with TRBJ1-1; D gene ambiguous. Sequencing was performed on PBMCs. The sequence derives from a man aged 45 to 65 in good health and CMV-seronegative. The CDR3 sequence is CASSEGGPDEAFF. Written as DNA, the CDR3 is TGTGCCAGCAGTGAGGGAGGCCCCGATGAAGCTTTCTTT.